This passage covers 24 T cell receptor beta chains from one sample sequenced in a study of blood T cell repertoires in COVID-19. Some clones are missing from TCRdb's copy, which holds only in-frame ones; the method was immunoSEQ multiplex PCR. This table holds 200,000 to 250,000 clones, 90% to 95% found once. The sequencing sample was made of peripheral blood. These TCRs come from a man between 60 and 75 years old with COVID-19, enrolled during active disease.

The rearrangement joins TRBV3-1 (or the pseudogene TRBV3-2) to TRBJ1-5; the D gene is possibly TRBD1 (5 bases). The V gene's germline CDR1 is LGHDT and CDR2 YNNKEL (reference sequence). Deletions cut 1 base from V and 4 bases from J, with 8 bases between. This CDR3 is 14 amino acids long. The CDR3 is CASSQGQGNQPQHF. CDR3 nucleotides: TGTGCCAGCAGCCAAGGTCAGGGTAATCAGCCCCAGCATTTT.

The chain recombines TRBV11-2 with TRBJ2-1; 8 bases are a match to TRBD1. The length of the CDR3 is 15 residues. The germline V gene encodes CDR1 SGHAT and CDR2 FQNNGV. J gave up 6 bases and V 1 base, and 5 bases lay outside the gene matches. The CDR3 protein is CASSLGQGAVNEQFF. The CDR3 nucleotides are TGTGCCAGCAGCTTAGGGCAGGGGGCGGTCAATGAGCAGTTCTTC.

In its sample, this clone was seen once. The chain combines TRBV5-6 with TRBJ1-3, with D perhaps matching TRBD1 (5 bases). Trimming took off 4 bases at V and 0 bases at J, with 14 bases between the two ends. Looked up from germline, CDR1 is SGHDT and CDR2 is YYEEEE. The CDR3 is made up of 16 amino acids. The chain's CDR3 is CASSPQVRGSGNTIYF. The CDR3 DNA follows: TGTGCCAGCAGCCCACAGGTAAGAGGCTCTGGAAACACCATATATTTT.

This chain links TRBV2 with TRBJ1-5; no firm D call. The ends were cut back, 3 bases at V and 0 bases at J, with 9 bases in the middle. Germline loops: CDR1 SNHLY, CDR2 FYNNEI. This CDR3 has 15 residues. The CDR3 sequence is CASSDQVPSNQPQHF. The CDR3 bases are TGTGCCAGCAGTGATCAGGTCCCTAGCAATCAGCCCCAGCATTTT.

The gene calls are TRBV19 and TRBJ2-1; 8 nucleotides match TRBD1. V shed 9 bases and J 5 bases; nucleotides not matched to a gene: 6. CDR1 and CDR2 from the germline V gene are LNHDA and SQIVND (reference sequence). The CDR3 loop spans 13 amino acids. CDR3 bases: TGTGCCAGCCGGGACAGGCCTAACAATGAGCAGTTCTTC. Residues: CASRDRPNNEQFF.

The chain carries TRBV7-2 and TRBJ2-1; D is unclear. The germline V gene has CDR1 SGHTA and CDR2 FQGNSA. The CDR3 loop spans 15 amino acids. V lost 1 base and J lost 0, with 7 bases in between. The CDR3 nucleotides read TGTGCCAGCAGCTTAGTCCGGAGCTCCTACAATGAGCAGTTCTTC. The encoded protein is CASSLVRSSYNEQFF.

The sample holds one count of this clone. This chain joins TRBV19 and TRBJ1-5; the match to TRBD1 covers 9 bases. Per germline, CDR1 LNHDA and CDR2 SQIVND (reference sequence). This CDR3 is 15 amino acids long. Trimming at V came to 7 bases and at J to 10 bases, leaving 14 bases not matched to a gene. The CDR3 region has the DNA TGTGCCAGTACTCCGGTGACAGGGGGGGTTGAACCCCAGCATTTT. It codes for CASTPVTGGVEPQHF.

The CDR3 nucleotides read TGCAGCGTTGAGGAGAGTAGCGGGCACCCTTACGAGCAGTACTTC. It yields the protein CSVEESSGHPYEQYF. The chain recombines TRBV29-1 with TRBJ2-7; the match to TRBD2 covers 7 bases. Germline V lookup: CDR1 SQVTM, CDR2 ANQGSEA. The J segment lost 4 bases and the V segment lost 3 bases, leaving 12 bases of the junction unmatched. The CDR3 contains 15 residues.

This CDR3 reads CASSPRWQNTEAFF. The CDR3 region has the DNA TGTGCCAGCAGCCCGAGGTGGCAGAACACTGAAGCTTTCTTT. The genes are TRBV7-8 and TRBJ1-1; D gene unclear. Germline CDR1 SGHVS, CDR2 FQNEAQ. The CDR3 consists of 14 residues. The V end was cut by 5 bases, the J end by 1 base, with 11 bases between.

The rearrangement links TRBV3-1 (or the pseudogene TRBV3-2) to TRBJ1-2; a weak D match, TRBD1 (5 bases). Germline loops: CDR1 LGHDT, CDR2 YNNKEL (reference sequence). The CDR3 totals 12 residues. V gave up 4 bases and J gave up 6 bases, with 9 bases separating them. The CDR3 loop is CASSRWGDGYTF. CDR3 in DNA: TGTGCCAGCAGCCGTTGGGGGGATGGCTACACCTTC.

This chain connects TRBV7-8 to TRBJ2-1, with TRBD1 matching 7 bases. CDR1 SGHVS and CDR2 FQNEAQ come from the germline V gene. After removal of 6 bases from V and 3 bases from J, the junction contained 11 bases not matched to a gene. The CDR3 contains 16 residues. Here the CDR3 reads CASRLDGQVIYNEQFF. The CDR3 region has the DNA TGTGCCAGCAGACTCGACGGACAGGTGATCTACAATGAGCAGTTCTTC. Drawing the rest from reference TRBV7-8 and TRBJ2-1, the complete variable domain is GAGVSQSPRYKVAKRGQDVALRCDPISGHVSLFWYQQALGQGPEFLTYFQNEAQLDKSGLPSDRFFAERPEGSVSTLKIQRTQQEDSAVYLCASRLDGQVIYNEQFFGPGTRLTVL.

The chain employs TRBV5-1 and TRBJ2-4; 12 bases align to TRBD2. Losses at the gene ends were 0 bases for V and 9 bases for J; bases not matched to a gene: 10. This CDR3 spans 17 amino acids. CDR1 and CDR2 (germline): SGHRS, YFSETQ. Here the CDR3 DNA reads TGCGCCAGCAGCTTGGTTCTAGCGGGAGGGCCGACCTCCATTCAGTACTTC. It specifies CASSLVLAGGPTSIQYF. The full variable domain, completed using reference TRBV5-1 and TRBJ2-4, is KAGVTQTPRYLIKTRGQQVTLSCSPISGHRSVSWYQQTPGQGLQFLFEYFSETQRNKGNFPGRFSGRQFSNSRSEMNVSTLELGDSALYLCASSLVLAGGPTSIQYFGAGTRLSVL.

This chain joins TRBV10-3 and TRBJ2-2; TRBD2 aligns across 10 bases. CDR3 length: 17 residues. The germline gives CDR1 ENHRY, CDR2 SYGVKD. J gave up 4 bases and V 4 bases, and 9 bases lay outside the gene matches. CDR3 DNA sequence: TGTGCCATCAGTGGAGCTAGCGGGAGTCGAGGCACCGGGGAGCTGTTTTTT. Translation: CAISGASGSRGTGELFF.

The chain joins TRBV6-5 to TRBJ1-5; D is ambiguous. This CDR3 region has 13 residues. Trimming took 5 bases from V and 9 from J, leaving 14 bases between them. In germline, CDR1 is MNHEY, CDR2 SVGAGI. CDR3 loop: CASSRIPGRPQHF. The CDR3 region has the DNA TGTGCCAGCAGTCGTATCCCGGGGAGGCCCCAGCATTTT.

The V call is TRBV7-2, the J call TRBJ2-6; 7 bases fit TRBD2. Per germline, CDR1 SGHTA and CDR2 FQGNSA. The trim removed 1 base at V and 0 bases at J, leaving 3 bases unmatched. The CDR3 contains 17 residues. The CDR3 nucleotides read TGTGCCAGCAGCTTAGGAGCGGGGATCTCTGGGGCCAACGTCCTGACTTTC. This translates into CASSLGAGISGANVLTF.

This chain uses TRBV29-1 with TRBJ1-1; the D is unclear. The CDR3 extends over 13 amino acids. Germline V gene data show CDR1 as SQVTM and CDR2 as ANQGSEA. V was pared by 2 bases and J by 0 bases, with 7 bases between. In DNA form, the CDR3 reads TGCAGCGTTGAAACACCCATGAACACTGAAGCTTTCTTT. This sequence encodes CSVETPMNTEAFF.

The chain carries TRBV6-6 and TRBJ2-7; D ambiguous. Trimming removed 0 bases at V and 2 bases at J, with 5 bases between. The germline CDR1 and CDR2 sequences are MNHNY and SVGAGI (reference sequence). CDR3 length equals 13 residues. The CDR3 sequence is CASSYSLTYEQYF. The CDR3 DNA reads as TGTGCCAGCAGTTACTCACTAACCTACGAGCAGTACTTC.

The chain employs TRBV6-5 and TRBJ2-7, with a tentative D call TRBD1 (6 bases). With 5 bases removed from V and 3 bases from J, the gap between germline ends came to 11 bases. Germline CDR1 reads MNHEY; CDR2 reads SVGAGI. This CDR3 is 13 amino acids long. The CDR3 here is CASSPSGVYEQYF. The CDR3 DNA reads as TGTGCCAGCAGTCCATCAGGGGTCTACGAGCAGTACTTC.

CDR3 protein: CSASLGTSGSDEQFF. The CDR3 region has the DNA TGCAGTGCTAGTCTCGGGACTAGCGGGAGCGATGAGCAGTTCTTC. The rearrangement links TRBV20-1 to TRBJ2-1; 14 positions match TRBD2. After removal of 3 bases from V and 8 bases from J, the junction contained 6 bases not matched to a gene. Germline V gene lookup returns CDR1 DFQATT and CDR2 SNEGSKA (reference sequence). The CDR3 covers 15 residues.

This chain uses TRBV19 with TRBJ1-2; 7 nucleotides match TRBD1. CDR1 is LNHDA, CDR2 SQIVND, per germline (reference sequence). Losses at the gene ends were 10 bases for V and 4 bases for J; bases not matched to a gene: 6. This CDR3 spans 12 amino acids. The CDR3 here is CAIKTGSYGYTF. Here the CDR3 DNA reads TGTGCCATAAAGACAGGGAGCTATGGCTACACCTTC. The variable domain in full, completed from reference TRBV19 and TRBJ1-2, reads DGGITQSPKYLFRKEGQNVTLSCEQNLNHDAMYWYRQDPGQGLRLIYYSQIVNDFQKGDIAEGYSVSREKKESFPLTVTSAQKNPTAFYLCAIKTGSYGYTFGSGTRLTVV.

This CDR3 reads CASSETAGVYNEQFF. CDR3 in DNA: TGTGCCAGCAGTGAAACTGCGGGAGTCTACAATGAGCAGTTCTTC. The V gene is TRBV25-1, the J gene TRBJ2-1, with TRBD2 identical over 7 bases. CDR1 MGHDK and CDR2 SYGVNS come from the germline V gene. V was clipped by 2 bases and J by 3 bases; unmatched bases: 4. The CDR3 spans 15 residues.

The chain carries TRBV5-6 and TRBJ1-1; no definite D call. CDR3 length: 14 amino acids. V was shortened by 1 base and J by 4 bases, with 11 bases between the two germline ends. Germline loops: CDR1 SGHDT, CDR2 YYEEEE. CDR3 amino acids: CASSLNLGVTEAFF. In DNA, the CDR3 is TGTGCCAGCAGCTTGAATTTGGGAGTCACTGAAGCTTTCTTT.

CDR3 bases: TGTGCCAGCTCACTACAGGTGGTGGAGACAGATACGCAGTATTTT. It yields the protein CASSLQVVETDTQYF. The chain carries TRBV18 and TRBJ2-3; D is perhaps TRBD1 (5 bases). V was trimmed by 4 bases and J by 3 bases, leaving 14 bases between them. In germline, CDR1 is KGHSH, CDR2 LQKENI. This CDR3 has 15 amino acids.

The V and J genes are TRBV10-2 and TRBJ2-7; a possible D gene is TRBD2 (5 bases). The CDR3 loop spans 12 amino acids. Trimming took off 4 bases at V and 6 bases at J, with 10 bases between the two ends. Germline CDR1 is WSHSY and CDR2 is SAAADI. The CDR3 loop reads CASSVIAGEQYF. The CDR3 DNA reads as TGCGCCAGCAGTGTAATCGCGGGCGAGCAGTACTTC.